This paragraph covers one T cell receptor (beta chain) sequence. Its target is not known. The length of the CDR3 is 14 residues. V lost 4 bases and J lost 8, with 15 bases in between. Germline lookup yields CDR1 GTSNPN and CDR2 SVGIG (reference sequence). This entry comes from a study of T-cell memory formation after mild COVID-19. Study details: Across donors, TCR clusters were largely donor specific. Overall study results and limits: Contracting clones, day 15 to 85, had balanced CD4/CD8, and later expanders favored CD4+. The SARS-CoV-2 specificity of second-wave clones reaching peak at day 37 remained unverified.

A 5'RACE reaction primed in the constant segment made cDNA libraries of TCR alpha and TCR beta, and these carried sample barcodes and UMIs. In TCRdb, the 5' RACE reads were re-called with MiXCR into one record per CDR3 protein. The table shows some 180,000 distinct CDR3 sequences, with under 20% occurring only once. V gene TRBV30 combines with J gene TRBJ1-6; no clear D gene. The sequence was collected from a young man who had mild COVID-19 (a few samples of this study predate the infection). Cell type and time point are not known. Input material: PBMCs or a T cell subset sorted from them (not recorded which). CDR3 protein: CAWNVWGEDSPLHF. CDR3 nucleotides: TGTGCCTGGAATGTCTGGGGTGAGGATTCACCCCTCCACTTT.